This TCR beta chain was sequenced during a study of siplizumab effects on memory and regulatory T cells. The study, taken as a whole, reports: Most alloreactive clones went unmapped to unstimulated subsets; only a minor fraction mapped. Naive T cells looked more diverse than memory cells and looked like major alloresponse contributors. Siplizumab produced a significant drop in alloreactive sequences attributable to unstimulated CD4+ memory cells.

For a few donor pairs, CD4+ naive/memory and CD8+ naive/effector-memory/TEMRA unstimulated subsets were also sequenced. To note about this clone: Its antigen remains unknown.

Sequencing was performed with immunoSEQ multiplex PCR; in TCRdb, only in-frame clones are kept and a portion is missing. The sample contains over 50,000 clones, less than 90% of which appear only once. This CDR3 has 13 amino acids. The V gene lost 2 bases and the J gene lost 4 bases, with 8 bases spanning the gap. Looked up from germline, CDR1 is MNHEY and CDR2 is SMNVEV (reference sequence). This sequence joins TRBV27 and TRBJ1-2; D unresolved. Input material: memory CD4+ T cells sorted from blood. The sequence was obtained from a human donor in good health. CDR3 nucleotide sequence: TGTGCCAGCAGTTTACATGCTTCCTATGGCTACACCTTC. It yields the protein CASSLHASYGYTF.